The clone carrying this T cell receptor beta chain has a single count. The data were taken from a study of CD8 T cells in Susac syndrome. RNA totalling roughly 0.45 to 1 ug underwent reverse transcription with random hexamers. TCRdb re-derived calls from the immunoSEQ multiplex PCR reads in MiXCR, one entry per CDR3 protein. The top ten clones hold 0.096% of a sample with over 100,000 distinct CDR3 sequences, 96% of them seen once. Between the trimmed V and J ends, which lost 3 bases and 2 bases, there was a span of 7 bases. Germline values: CDR1 LNHDA, CDR2 SQIVND (reference sequence). The CDR3 runs 13 residues.

The sequenced sample consisted of CD4+ T cells from PBMCs. The chain combines TRBV19 with TRBJ2-5; the D gene is possibly TRBD2 (5 bases). This sequence was found in a human donor in good health. CDR3 coding DNA: TGTGCCAGTAGTATCCGGAGGCAAGAGACCCAGTACTTC. This codes for CASSIRRQETQYF.